A single TCR beta chain is shown here with its context. With 4 bases removed from V and 2 bases from J, the gap between germline ends came to 10 bases. Germline CDR1 is LNHDA and CDR2 is SQIVND (reference sequence). The CDR3 runs 14 residues. The data originate from a study of technical replicates of blood from several donors. Data came from immunoSEQ multiplex PCR; TCRdb stores just in-frame clones and leaves some out. Of 70,000 to 75,000 clones listed, roughly 94% are singletons. The TCR was taken from a human donor in good health. Sequenced: T cells isolated from PBMCs. The chain has TRBV19 and TRBJ2-3; TRBD2 might be the D (5 bases). The DNA of the CDR3 is TGTGCCAGTAGTACTGGACTTTTCACAGATACGCAGTATTTT. Translated, it gives CASSTGLFTDTQYF.